Presented here are 19 T cell receptor beta chains from one specimen sequenced in a study of beta chain features in type 1 diabetes. Sequencing targeted expressed TCRB transcripts, as all isolated RNA had been reverse transcribed. Method: immunoSEQ multiplex PCR; TCRdb's copy keeps in-frame clones and lacks some. The table records a few hundred thousand clones, 27% of them present only once. The material sequenced was central memory CD4+ T cells from blood. The source is a man aged 25 to 40 in good health.

The V and J genes are TRBV7-2 and TRBJ2-4; 7 bases line up with TRBD1. The V segment lost 5 bases and the J segment 3 bases; nucleotides outside the gene matches: 7. Germline V gene lookup returns CDR1 SGHTA and CDR2 FQGNSA. This CDR3 comprises 15 residues. CDR3: CASSRIQGFKNIQYF. The DNA for the CDR3 is TGTGCCAGCAGCCGTATACAGGGGTTCAAAAACATTCAGTACTTC.

This clone was seen a handful of times. This chain joins TRBV2 and TRBJ2-1, with D unclear. Germline lookup yields CDR1 SNHLY and CDR2 FYNNEI. With 1 base removed from V and 8 bases from J, the gap between germline ends came to 9 bases. The CDR3 sequence is 13 residues long. The CDR3 is CASSEDNLDEQFF. Here the CDR3 DNA reads TGTGCCAGCAGTGAAGACAATCTGGATGAGCAGTTCTTC.

This rearrangement joins TRBV5-6 to TRBJ2-5, with no clear D. The CDR3 contains 11 residues. V shed 2 bases and J shed 10 bases, with 9 bases lying between them. Germline loops: CDR1 SGHDT, CDR2 YYEEEE. The CDR3 here is CASSFENVQYF. In DNA form, the CDR3 reads TGTGCCAGCAGCTTTGAGAACGTCCAGTACTTC.

The rearrangement links TRBV30 to TRBJ1-1; D unclear. V lost 5 bases and J lost 4, with 17 bases in between. Germline V gene sequence: CDR1 GTSNPN, CDR2 SVGIG (reference sequence). This CDR3 has 14 residues. The CDR3 DNA reads TGTGCCTGGGGTTTATGGGGTATCGCCACTGAAGCTTTCTTT. Translating gives CAWGLWGIATEAFF.

This clone was detected a few times. This sequence joins TRBV5-6 and TRBJ2-1; the D is unclear. V lost 1 base to trimming and J lost 11 bases, with 7 bases between them. The CDR3 consists of 11 residues. Germline V gives CDR1 SGHDT, CDR2 YYEEEE. CDR3 sequence reads: CASSLFNQQFF. The CDR3 DNA reads as TGTGCCAGCAGCTTGTTCAACCAGCAGTTCTTC. Together with reference TRBV5-6 and TRBJ2-1, the CDR3 gives the full variable domain: DAGVTQSPTHLIKTRGQQVTLRCSPKSGHDTVSWYQQALGQGPQFIFQYYEEEERQRGNFPDRFSGHQFPNYSSELNVNALLLGDSALYLCASSLFNQQFFGPGTRLTVL.

This clone has only a few counts. The chain is built from TRBV28 and TRBJ2-7, with 7 bases identical to TRBD1. The CDR3 spans 14 residues. Germline CDR1 MDHEN, CDR2 SYDVKM. After removal of 6 bases from V and 3 bases from J, the junction contained 8 bases not matched to a gene. The CDR3 bases are TGTGCCAGCAGGACCCCGGGACAGAACTACGAGCAGTACTTC. Translation: CASRTPGQNYEQYF.

The rearrangement links TRBV15 to TRBJ2-1; D is undetermined. V shed 3 bases and J shed 2 bases, with 14 bases lying between them. Per germline, CDR1 LNHNV and CDR2 YYDKDF (reference sequence). The CDR3 runs to 16 residues. DNA for the CDR3: TGTGCCACCAGCAGGGACCCTGGCGCCACCTACAATGAGCAGTTCTTC. The encoded protein is CATSRDPGATYNEQFF. The variable domain in full, with the rest retrieved from reference TRBV15 and TRBJ2-1, is DAMVIQNPRYQVTQFGKPVTLSCSQTLNHNVMYWYQQKSSQAPKLLFHYYDKDFNNEADTPDNFQSRRPNTSFCFLDIRSPGLGDTAMYLCATSRDPGATYNEQFFGPGTRLTVL.

There are a few counts of this clone. This sequence joins TRBV6-6 and TRBJ2-3; tentatively, D is TRBD2 (6 bases). The CDR3 covers 14 residues. Deletions cut 8 bases from V and 0 bases from J, with 12 bases between. Germline loops: CDR1 MNHNY, CDR2 SVGAGI (reference sequence). The CDR3 region has the DNA TGTGCCAGCCGCGGGGCAGGTAGCACAGATACGCAGTATTTT. Protein sequence: CASRGAGSTDTQYF.

The chain couples TRBV11-3 to TRBJ2-3; the D is unclear. Germline CDR1 is SGHNT and CDR2 is YENEEA. The CDR3 is 14 residues long. The V end was cut by 5 bases, the J end by 4 bases, with 13 bases between. CDR3 nucleotide sequence: TGTGCCAGCAGCGCAGGAGCGTTTTCAGATACGCAGTATTTT. This encodes CASSAGAFSDTQYF.

V is TRBV7-2 and J is TRBJ2-2; the match to TRBD2 covers 9 bases. CDR3 length: 15 amino acids. Trimming cost V 3 bases and J 5 bases; bases outside gene matches: 4. Germline V lookup: CDR1 SGHTA, CDR2 FQGNSA. CDR3 sequence: CASSFVAGVTGELFF. CDR3 bases: TGTGCCAGCAGCTTCGTAGCGGGAGTTACCGGGGAGCTGTTTTTT.

The chain recombines TRBV11-2 with TRBJ2-2; maybe TRBD2 (6 bases). This CDR3 comprises 14 residues. Germline CDR1 SGHAT, CDR2 FQNNGV. V dropped 1 base and J dropped 5 bases, with 8 bases sitting between them. In DNA form, the CDR3 reads TGTGCCAGCAGCTTAGCGGGAGAAACCGGGGAGCTGTTTTTT. It specifies CASSLAGETGELFF.

This clone occurred a few times. A clone one base away is much larger, so this may be a read error. The gene calls are TRBV7-2 and TRBJ2-1; D is ambiguous. Germline V CDR1 and CDR2: SGHTA, FQGNSA. The CDR3 runs to 11 residues. Between the trimmed V and J ends, which lost 7 bases and 0 bases, there was a span of 1 base. CDR3 DNA sequence: TGTGCCAGCACCTCCTACAATGAGCAGTTCTTC. Protein product: CASTSYNEQFF.

This clone was counted ten times or more. This sequence joins TRBV5-4 and TRBJ2-5; D might be TRBD2 (5 bases). V was pared by 4 bases and J by 5 bases, with 12 bases between. Germline V gene data show CDR1 as SGHNT and CDR2 as YYREEE (reference sequence). CDR3 length: 13 amino acids. The CDR3 here is CASSPTPGETQYF. CDR3 DNA: TGTGCCAGCAGCCCCACACCGGGGGAGACCCAGTACTTC. The entire variable domain, with the rest obtained from reference TRBV5-4 and TRBJ2-5, is as follows: ETGVTQSPTHLIKTRGQQVTLRCSSQSGHNTVSWYQQALGQGPQFIFQYYREEENGRGNFPPRFSGLQFPNYSSELNVNALELDDSALYLCASSPTPGETQYFGPGTRLLVL.

This clone was observed a few times. The chain carries TRBV19 and TRBJ2-1; perhaps TRBD2 as D (6 bases). With 5 bases removed from V and 6 bases from J, the gap between germline ends came to 14 bases. Germline lookup yields CDR1 LNHDA and CDR2 SQIVND (reference sequence). The CDR3 sequence is 14 residues long. CDR3 region: CASSRLANPNEQFF. DNA for the CDR3: TGTGCCAGTAGTCGGCTAGCGAACCCCAATGAGCAGTTCTTC.

The chain carries TRBV30 and TRBJ2-1; TRBD2 might be the D (5 bases). CDR3 size: 12 residues. Looked up from germline, CDR1 is GTSNPN and CDR2 is SVGIG (reference sequence). CDR3 bases: TGTGCTGGCGGGTCCTCCTACAATGAGCAGTTCTTC. Amino acids: CAGGSSYNEQFF. The full variable domain, completed using reference TRBV30 and TRBJ2-1, is SQTIHQWPATLVQPVGSPLSLECTVEGTSNPNLYWYRQAAGRGLQLLFYSVGIGQISSEVPQNLSASRPQDRQFILSSKKLLLSDSGFYLCAGGSSYNEQFFGPGTRLTVL.

The chain joins TRBV2 to TRBJ2-5; D possibly corresponds to TRBD1 (6 bases). The CDR3 has 14 amino acids. Deletions cut 7 bases from V and 2 bases from J, with 14 bases between. The germline V gene has CDR1 SNHLY and CDR2 FYNNEI. CDR3 loop: CASNSETGQETQYF. In DNA form, the CDR3 reads TGTGCCAGCAACTCTGAGACAGGACAAGAGACCCAGTACTTC.

V usage is TRBV28 and J usage is TRBJ2-6; D ambiguous. The V gene lost 7 bases and the J gene lost 13 bases, with 14 bases spanning the gap. The length of the CDR3 is 12 residues. Germline values: CDR1 MDHEN, CDR2 SYDVKM. CDR3: CASTTGPEVLTF. The DNA of the CDR3 is TGTGCCAGCACCACGGGTCCCGAAGTCCTGACTTTC.

V gene TRBV27 combines with J gene TRBJ2-7; D unclear. V lost 3 bases to trimming and J lost 7 bases, with 16 bases between them. CDR3 size: 14 residues. Germline V gene data show CDR1 as MNHEY and CDR2 as SMNVEV (reference sequence). This chain's CDR3 is CASSFGVPLGEQYF. The CDR3 DNA follows: TGTGCCAGCAGTTTTGGGGTCCCTTTGGGGGAGCAGTACTTC.

On this clone: At one of its ends the junction is not consistent with the germline gene, which may arise from a read error. CDR3 in amino acids: CASSPPMGRKDF. In DNA form, the CDR3 reads TGTGCCAGCTCACCACCGATGGGGCGGAAGGACTTC. The rearrangement joins TRBV18 to TRBJ2-7; tentatively, D is TRBD1 (5 bases). Germline V gene data show CDR1 as KGHSH and CDR2 as LQKENI. This CDR3 is 12 amino acids long.